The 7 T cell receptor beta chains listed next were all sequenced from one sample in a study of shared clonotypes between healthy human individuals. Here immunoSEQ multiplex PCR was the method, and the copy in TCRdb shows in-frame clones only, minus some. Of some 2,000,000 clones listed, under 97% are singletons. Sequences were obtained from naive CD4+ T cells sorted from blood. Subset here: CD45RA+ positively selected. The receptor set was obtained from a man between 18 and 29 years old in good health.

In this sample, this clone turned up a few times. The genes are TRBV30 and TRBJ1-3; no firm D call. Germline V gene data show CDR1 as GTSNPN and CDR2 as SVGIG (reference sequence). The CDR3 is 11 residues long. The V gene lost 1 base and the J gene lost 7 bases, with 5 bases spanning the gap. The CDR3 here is CAWSASNTIYF. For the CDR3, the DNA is TGTGCCTGGAGTGCCTCGAACACCATATATTTT. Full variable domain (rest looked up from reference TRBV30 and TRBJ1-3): SQTIHQWPATLVQPVGSPLSLECTVEGTSNPNLYWYRQAAGRGLQLLFYSVGIGQISSEVPQNLSASRPQDRQFILSSKKLLLSDSGFYLCAWSASNTIYFGEGSWLTVV.

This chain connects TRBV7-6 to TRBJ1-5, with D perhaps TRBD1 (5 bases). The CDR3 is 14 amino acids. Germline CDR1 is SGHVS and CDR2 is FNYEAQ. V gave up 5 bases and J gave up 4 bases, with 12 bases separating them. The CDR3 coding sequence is TGTGCCAGCAGCCCCGAAAAGGGGAATCAGCCCCAGCATTTT. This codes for CASSPEKGNQPQHF.

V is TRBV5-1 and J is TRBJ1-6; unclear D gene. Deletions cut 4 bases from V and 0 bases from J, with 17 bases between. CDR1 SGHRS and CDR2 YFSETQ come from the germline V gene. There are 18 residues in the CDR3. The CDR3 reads CASSPSNSRSSYNSPLHF. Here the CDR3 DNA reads TGCGCCAGCAGCCCATCGAACTCACGGAGCTCCTATAATTCACCCCTCCACTTT. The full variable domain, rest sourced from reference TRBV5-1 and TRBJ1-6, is KAGVTQTPRYLIKTRGQQVTLSCSPISGHRSVSWYQQTPGQGLQFLFEYFSETQRNKGNFPGRFSGRQFSNSRSEMNVSTLELGDSALYLCASSPSNSRSSYNSPLHFGNGTRLTVT.

The CDR3 loop reads CASSLRLGNSPLHF. The CDR3 region has the DNA TGTGCCAGCAGCTTAAGGTTGGGAAATTCACCCCTCCACTTT. The rearrangement joins TRBV7-3 to TRBJ1-6, with D unresolved. Trimming cost V 1 base and J 7 bases, with 8 bases left between them. Germline CDR1 reads SGHTA; CDR2 reads FQGTGA. There are 14 residues in the CDR3.

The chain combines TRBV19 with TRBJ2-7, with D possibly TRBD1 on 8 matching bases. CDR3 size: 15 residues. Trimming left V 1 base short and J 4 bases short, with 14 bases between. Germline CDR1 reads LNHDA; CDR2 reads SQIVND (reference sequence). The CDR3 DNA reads TGTGCCAGTAGTATAGCAGCGGGACAGGCTTACGAGCAGTACTTC. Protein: CASSIAAGQAYEQYF.

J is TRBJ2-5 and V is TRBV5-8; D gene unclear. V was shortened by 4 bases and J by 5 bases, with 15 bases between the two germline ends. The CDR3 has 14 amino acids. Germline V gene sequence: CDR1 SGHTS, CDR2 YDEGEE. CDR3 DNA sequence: TGTGCCAGCAGCCCGTTCGGCGGAGCGGAGACCCAGTACTTC. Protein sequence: CASSPFGGAETQYF.

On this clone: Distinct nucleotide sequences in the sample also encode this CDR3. The CDR3 spells CASSPGDTQYF. The CDR3 coding sequence is TGTGCCAGCAGTCCGGGCGATACGCAGTATTTT. V gene TRBV6-5 combines with J gene TRBJ2-3, with D unclear. This CDR3 comprises 11 residues. Germline V lookup: CDR1 MNHEY, CDR2 SVGAGI. Trimming cost V 5 bases and J 6 bases, with 6 bases left between them.